One and the same sample provided the 8 T cell receptor beta chains below, sequenced in a study of T cells after yellow fever vaccination. A single record per CDR3 protein comes from TCRdb applying MiXCR to the 5' RACE reads. The table includes 600,000 to 750,000 distinct CDR3 sequences, 12% detected once. Sequencing was performed on PBMCs, taken on the day of the yellow fever booster vaccination. The receptors were sampled from a man aged 25-40 years who received the YFV17D yellow fever vaccine.

This clonotype was seen many times. This chain uses TRBV10-3 with TRBJ1-2; D remains unclear. The CDR3 covers 12 residues. The germline V gene encodes CDR1 ENHRY and CDR2 SYGVKD. The V gene lost 7 bases and the J gene lost 3 bases, with 9 bases spanning the gap. The DNA of the CDR3 is TGTGCCATCACGAATTTTTACTATGGCTACACCTTC. Protein: CAITNFYYGYTF.

The chain recombines TRBV27 with TRBJ1-2; D not resolved. V shed 5 bases and J shed 2 bases, with 12 bases lying between them. Germline values: CDR1 MNHEY, CDR2 SMNVEV (reference sequence). The CDR3 contains 14 residues. CDR3 amino acids: CASSTSGFNYGYTF. The DNA of the CDR3 is TGTGCCAGCAGTACCTCGGGGTTCAACTATGGCTACACCTTC.

This clonotype was observed a few times. The chain carries TRBV18 and TRBJ2-7; 7 positions agree with TRBD2. The CDR3 is 13 residues long. Germline CDR1 is KGHSH and CDR2 is LQKENI. J was trimmed by 7 bases and V by 5 bases; bases with no gene match: 8. The CDR3 sequence is CASSFRTREEQYF. CDR3 DNA: TGTGCCAGCTCATTCCGGACTAGGGAGGAGCAGTACTTC.

The rearrangement joins TRBV5-1 to TRBJ2-1, with TRBD2 matching 9 bases. V lost 0 bases, J lost 9 bases, and 4 bases stayed unmatched. From germline, CDR1 is SGHRS and CDR2 YFSETQ. The CDR3 is 14 amino acids. The DNA of the CDR3 is TGCGCCAGCAGCTTGGAGGGCGGGAGGGGTGAGCAGTTCTTC. Translating it yields CASSLEGGRGEQFF.

This clonotype appeared a few times. This chain links TRBV20-1 with TRBJ2-6; the D is unclear. The CDR3 is made up of 16 amino acids. V shed 1 base and J shed 0 bases, with 10 bases lying between them. Germline V gives CDR1 DFQATT, CDR2 SNEGSKA (reference sequence). This CDR3 is CSARAGGNSGANVLTF. As DNA, the CDR3 is TGCAGTGCTAGAGCCGGCGGCAACTCTGGGGCCAACGTCCTGACTTTC.

The chain couples TRBV12-3 or TRBV12-4 to TRBJ2-1, with 10 bases aligning to TRBD2. Trimming cost V 4 bases and J 8 bases; bases outside gene matches: 8. The CDR3 contains 15 residues. Here the CDR3 DNA reads TGTGCCAGCAGTTCGCCTAGCGGGAGCGGCTATGAGCAGTTCTTC. Its translation: CASSSPSGSGYEQFF.

The chain employs TRBV6-5 and TRBJ2-7; 8 nucleotides agree with TRBD1. The CDR3 consists of 15 residues. V shed 2 bases and J 5 bases; nucleotides not matched to a gene: 8. CDR1 and CDR2 (germline): MNHEY, SVGAGI. The CDR3 DNA is TGTGCCAGCAGTTACCGGACAGGGAGTCCGAACGAGCAGTACTTC. Translation: CASSYRTGSPNEQYF.

This clonotype was counted between two and nine times. The genes are TRBV20-1 and TRBJ2-1; TRBD2 agrees at 9 bases. The germline CDR1 and CDR2 sequences are DFQATT and SNEGSKA (reference sequence). The CDR3 runs 15 residues. Trimming removed 0 bases from V and 6 bases from J; junction bases left unmatched: 6. The CDR3, as DNA: TGCAGTGCTAGAGAGTCCGGGACTAGCCTCAATGAGCAGTTCTTC. Translating it yields CSARESGTSLNEQFF.